Listed here are 8 T cell receptor beta chains from one sample, sequenced in a study of CD8 T cells in ankylosing spondylitis. TCRdb re-called the 5' RACE reads through MiXCR, storing one row per CDR3 protein. The sample consists of around 340,000 distinct CDR3 sequences, roughly 14% of them appearing once. Specimen: blood, either unsorted or a sorted T cell fraction (not recorded which). The receptors originated from a male donor with ankylosing spondylitis or in good health (not recorded which).

This clonotype was seen only a few times. Here the CDR3 reads CASSSQGGKGAFF. As DNA, the CDR3 is TGCGCCAGCAGCTCACAAGGGGGAAAGGGAGCTTTCTTT. The V call is TRBV5-1, the J call TRBJ1-1, with a weak D call TRBD1 (6 bases). V lost 3 bases and J 10 bases, leaving 16 bases between the germline ends. CDR3 size: 13 residues. Germline-derived CDR1 and CDR2 are SGHRS and YFSETQ.

CDR3 region: CASSYVRDRVGQYF. CDR3 DNA: TGTGCCAGCAGTTACGTGAGGGACCGCGTTGGGCAGTACTTC. The chain links TRBV6-5 to TRBJ2-7; D is possibly TRBD1 or TRBD2 (5 bases each). The V end lost 2 bases, the J end lost 9 bases, and 17 bases lay between the germline ends. This CDR3 is built from 14 residues. CDR1 is MNHEY, CDR2 SVGAGI, per germline.

This clonotype has a handful of counts. This rearrangement joins TRBV20-1 to TRBJ2-7, with a weak D call TRBD2 (7 bases). V lost 7 bases, J lost 4 bases, and 17 bases lay in between. Per the germline V gene, CDR1 is DFQATT and CDR2 is SNEGSKA (reference sequence). There are 13 residues in the CDR3. In DNA, the CDR3 is TGCAGTGGCCGTGAGGGGGGGCGATACGAGCAGTACTTC. As protein: CSGREGGRYEQYF.

This chain uses TRBV20-1 with TRBJ2-3; 11 bases match TRBD2. V trimming: 6 bases; J trimming: 3 bases; junction bases outside the gene matches: 5. CDR1 DFQATT and CDR2 SNEGSKA come from the germline V gene (reference sequence). This CDR3 is built from 14 residues. CDR3 bases: TGCAGTGCGCCGACTAGCGGGAAAACAGATACGCAGTATTTT. This encodes CSAPTSGKTDTQYF.

This clonotype was found many times. This chain joins TRBV5-5 and TRBJ1-6, with TRBD1 identical over 9 bases. CDR1 and CDR2 (germline): SGHKS, YYEKEE (reference sequence). J was trimmed by 7 bases and V by 7 bases; bases with no gene match: 6. The CDR3 is 14 residues long. CDR3 in amino acids: CASGSDRGNSPLHF. The CDR3 DNA sequence: TGTGCCAGCGGCTCGGACAGGGGAAATTCACCCCTCCACTTT.

At least ten counts were recorded for this clonotype. The V and J genes are TRBV12-3 or TRBV12-4 and TRBJ1-5, with a possible D match to TRBD1 (6 bases). This CDR3 region has 17 residues. V was pared by 6 bases and J by 0 bases, with 18 bases between. CDR3 amino acids: CASSRDKKGYSNQPQHF. CDR3 in DNA: TGTGCCAGCAGCCGGGACAAGAAGGGTTATAGCAATCAGCCCCAGCATTTT.

This clonotype was seen a handful of times. The chain combines TRBV28 with TRBJ1-5, with 7 bases fitting TRBD1. The CDR3 has 17 residues. The V gene's germline CDR1 is MDHEN and CDR2 SYDVKM. J gave up 0 bases and V 2 bases, and 7 bases lay outside the gene matches. In DNA, the CDR3 is TGTGCCAGCAGTTTAACTCAGGGACAGAATAGCAATCAGCCCCAGCATTTT. It encodes CASSLTQGQNSNQPQHF.

This clonotype was recorded at least ten times. The gene calls are TRBV12-3 or TRBV12-4 and TRBJ2-1, with D possibly being TRBD1 or TRBD2 (5 bases each). The CDR3 runs to 13 residues. Trimming stripped 6 bases from V and 14 bases from J, with 20 bases between. The CDR3 region has the DNA TGTGCCAGCAGAATGGGACCGGGGCCTAAAGAGTTCTTC. Protein sequence: CASRMGPGPKEFF.